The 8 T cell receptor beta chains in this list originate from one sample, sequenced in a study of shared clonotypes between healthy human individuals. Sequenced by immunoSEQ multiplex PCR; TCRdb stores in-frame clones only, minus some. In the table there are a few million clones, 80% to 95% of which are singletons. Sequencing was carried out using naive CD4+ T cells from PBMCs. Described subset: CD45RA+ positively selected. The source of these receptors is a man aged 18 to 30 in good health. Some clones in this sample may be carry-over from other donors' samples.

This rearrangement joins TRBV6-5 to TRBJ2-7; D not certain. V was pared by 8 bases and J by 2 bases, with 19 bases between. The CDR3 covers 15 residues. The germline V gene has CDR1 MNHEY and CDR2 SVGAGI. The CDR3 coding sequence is TGTGCCAGCTGGGCTGGATACTCAGGCCCCTACGAGCAGTACTTC. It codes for CASWAGYSGPYEQYF.

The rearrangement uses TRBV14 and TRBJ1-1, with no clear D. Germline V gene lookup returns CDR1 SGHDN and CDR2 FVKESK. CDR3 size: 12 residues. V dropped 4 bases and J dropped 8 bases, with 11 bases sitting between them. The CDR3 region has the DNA TGTGCCAGCAGCCCCCACGGGCAGGAAGCTTTCTTT. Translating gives CASSPHGQEAFF.

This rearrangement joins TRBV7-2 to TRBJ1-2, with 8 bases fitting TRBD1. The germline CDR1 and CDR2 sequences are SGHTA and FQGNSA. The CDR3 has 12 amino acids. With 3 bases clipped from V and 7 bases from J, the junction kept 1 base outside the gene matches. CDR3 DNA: TGTGCCAGCAGCTTCGACAGGGGTGGCTACACCTTC. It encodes CASSFDRGGYTF.

CDR3: CAIMGQGFSNEQFF. Here the CDR3 DNA reads TGTGCCATCATGGGGCAGGGGTTCTCCAATGAGCAGTTCTTC. The rearrangement links TRBV10-3 to TRBJ2-1; tentatively, D is TRBD1 (6 bases). The length of the CDR3 is 14 residues. Trimming took 7 bases from V and 6 from J, leaving 16 bases between them. The V gene's germline CDR1 is ENHRY and CDR2 SYGVKD.

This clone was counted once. CDR3: CASSRRIPGAANEQFF. The CDR3 bases are TGTGCCAGCAGCAGACGTATTCCGGGAGCAGCTAATGAGCAGTTCTTC. The chain couples TRBV13 to TRBJ2-1, with D possibly TRBD2 on 6 matching bases. The CDR3 runs 16 residues. The germline V and J ends were trimmed by 5 bases and 7 bases, with 21 bases remaining between them. Germline values: CDR1 PRHDT, CDR2 FYEKMQ (reference sequence). Together with reference TRBV13 and TRBJ2-1, the CDR3 gives the full variable domain: AAGVIQSPRHLIKEKRETATLKCYPIPRHDTVYWYQQGPGQDPQFLISFYEKMQSDKGSIPDRFSAQQFSDYHSELNMSSLELGDSALYFCASSRRIPGAANEQFFGPGTRLTVL.

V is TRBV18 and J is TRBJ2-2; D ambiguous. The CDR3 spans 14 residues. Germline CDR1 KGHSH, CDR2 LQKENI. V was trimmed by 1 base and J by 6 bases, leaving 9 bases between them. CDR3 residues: CASSPLSRSGELFF. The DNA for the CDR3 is TGTGCCAGCTCACCACTTTCACGTTCCGGGGAGCTGTTTTTT.

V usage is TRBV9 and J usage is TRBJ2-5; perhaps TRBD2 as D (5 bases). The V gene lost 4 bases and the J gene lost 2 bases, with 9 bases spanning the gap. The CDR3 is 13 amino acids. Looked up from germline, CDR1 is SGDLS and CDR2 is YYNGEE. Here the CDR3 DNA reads TGTGCCAGCAGCTACGGGAATCAAGAGACCCAGTACTTC. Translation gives CASSYGNQETQYF.

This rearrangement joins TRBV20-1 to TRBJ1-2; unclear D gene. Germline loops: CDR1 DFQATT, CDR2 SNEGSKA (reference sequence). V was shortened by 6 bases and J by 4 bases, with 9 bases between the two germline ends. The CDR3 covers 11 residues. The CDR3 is CSAPGPYGYTF. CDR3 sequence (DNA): TGCAGTGCCCCTGGGCCCTATGGCTACACCTTC.